These T cell receptor beta chains were read from a single sample in a study of T cell responses to AZD1222 COVID-19 vaccine. TCRdb's table, derived via immunoSEQ multiplex PCR, lists solely in-frame clones and lacks some. The sample shows 120,000 to 150,000 clones, 90% to 95% of them seen only once. This specimen consisted of peripheral blood, obtained 28 days after the second AZD1222 dose. Receptors originate from an adult who received the AZD1222 COVID-19 vaccine. Both conserved end residues are part of each CDR3. The D gene is left open where the match is weak. Clone size is shown for a subset of rows, as once, few, many or a class of expanded clone.

v_gene	abundance	d_gene	j_gene	CDR3aa	CDR3nt
TRBV5-4	NA	TRBD2	TRBJ2-5	CASSLPGGQETQYF	TGTGCCAGCAGCTTACCGGGGGGACAAGAGACCCAGTACTTC
TRBV7-3	NA	TRBD2	TRBJ2-1	CASSRLAGVEQFF	TGTGCCAGCAGCCGACTAGCGGGAGTGGAGCAGTTCTTC
TRBV4-1	NA	NA	TRBJ2-7	CASSQEKIQGVSYEQYF	TGCGCCAGCAGCCAAGAGAAGATCCAGGGAGTCTCCTACGAGCAGTACTTC
TRBV6-2/TRBV6-3	NA	NA	TRBJ1-2	CASSYQRMSEGYTF	TGTGCCAGCAGTTATCAAAGAATGAGCGAGGGCTACACCTTC
TRBV5-1	NA	TRBD1	TRBJ2-3	CASSLDIGTGPDTQYF	TGCGCCAGCAGCTTGGATATCGGGACAGGGCCAGATACGCAGTATTTT
TRBV4-1	few	NA	TRBJ2-7	CASSPGPGYEQYF	TGCGCCAGCAGCCCTGGGCCTGGGTACGAGCAGTACTTC
TRBV5-1	NA	NA	TRBJ1-6	CASSLEGFYSPLHF	TGCGCCAGCAGCTTGGAGGGCTTTTATTCACCCCTCCACTTT
TRBV5-1	NA	TRBD1	TRBJ1-1	CASSLVTGGGSPGAFF	TGCGCCAGCAGCTTGGTTACAGGGGGTGGGTCTCCTGGAGCTTTCTTT
TRBV5-4	NA	TRBD1	TRBJ2-3	CASSQGDRGTDTQYF	TGTGCCAGCAGCCAGGGGGACAGGGGGACAGATACGCAGTATTTT
TRBV2	NA	NA	TRBJ2-7	CASSRLDGYEQYF	TGTGCCAGCAGTCGTCTGGACGGCTACGAGCAGTACTTC
TRBV6-4	NA	NA	TRBJ1-2	CASSQPDYGYTF	TGTGCCAGCAGTCAGCCCGACTATGGCTACACCTTC
TRBV7-3	NA	NA	TRBJ2-2	CASSPLMGGELFF	TGTGCCAGCAGCCCGTTAATGGGCGGGGAGCTGTTTTTT
TRBV29-1	NA	TRBD2	TRBJ2-7	CSAASGRGSYEQYF	TGCAGCGCCGCGAGCGGGAGGGGGAGCTACGAGCAGTACTTC
TRBV7-2	NA	TRBD2	TRBJ2-1	CASSSGLAGGPNEQFF	TGTGCCAGCAGCTCTGGACTAGCGGGGGGTCCCAATGAGCAGTTCTTC
TRBV7-9	NA	TRBD1	TRBJ2-2	CASSLVGQGDAGELFF	TGTGCCAGCAGCTTAGTTGGGCAGGGGGACGCCGGGGAGCTGTTTTTT
TRBV5-1	NA	TRBD1	TRBJ1-4	CASTLPAGQGYEKLFF	TGCGCCAGCACCTTACCCGCAGGACAGGGGTATGAAAAACTGTTTTTT
TRBV6-5	NA	NA	TRBJ1-1	CASRDRREAFF	TGTGCCAGCAGGGATCGCAGAGAAGCTTTCTTT
TRBV6-2/TRBV6-3	NA	NA	TRBJ1-2	CASSYEGGTSGYTF	TGTGCCAGCAGTTACGAAGGGGGAACTTCTGGCTACACCTTC
TRBV19	NA	NA	TRBJ1-5	CASTTTSNQPQHF	TGTGCCAGTACGACAACTAGCAATCAGCCCCAGCATTTT
TRBV5-6	NA	NA	TRBJ2-7	CASSLFDEQYF	TGTGCCAGCAGCCTGTTCGACGAGCAGTACTTC
TRBV24-1	NA	TRBD2	TRBJ2-2	CATSDLSTSAAFTGELFF	TGTGCCACCAGTGATTTATCTACTAGCGCGGCGTTCACCGGGGAGCTGTTTTTT
TRBV11-2	NA	NA	TRBJ1-2	CASTGWESNYGYTF	TGTGCCAGCACGGGGTGGGAGTCTAACTATGGCTACACCTTC